This T cell receptor (beta chain) originates from a study of T cell repertoires in cytomegalovirus infection. The overall study: Recently identified HLA-C-restricted CMV epitopes were among the peptides used. Both a matching HLA type and CMV infection were indicated by public TCR beta signatures. Whole-study results and caveats: Dominating the ex vivo response were HLA-C-restricted CMV-specific TCR beta clonotypes.

The germline CDR1 and CDR2 sequences are SGHVS and FQNEAQ. This CDR3 is built from 15 residues. V was pared by 8 bases and J by 3 bases, with 18 bases between. TCRdb reprocessed the reads with MiXCR, giving one entry per CDR3 protein. The profile shows roughly 730,000 distinct CDR3 sequences, about 30% of them singletons. Details on this clonotype: Antigen unknown.

The receptor comes from a human donor in good health (CMV status not recorded). Some clones in this sample may be carry-over from other donors' samples. V is TRBV7-8 and J is TRBJ2-3; D possibly corresponds to TRBD1 (5 bases). The material was cultured PBMCs, obtained from culture after CMV antigen stimulation. The CDR3 spells CASSQAGSSTDTQYF. The CDR3 DNA reads TGTGCCAGCTCACAGGCCGGAAGTTCTACAGATACGCAGTATTTT.